This T cell receptor beta chain was sequenced during a study of vaccination effects on CD4 cells after COVID-19. Trimming cost V 4 bases and J 2 bases, with 1 base left between them. The CDR3 consists of 11 residues. CDR1 is LNHDA and CDR2 is SQIVND in the germline V gene (reference sequence). CD4+ T cells specific for antigen were expanded with viral peptide pools by the ViraFEST assay before sequencing. The authors isolated CD4+ T cells after about 10 days of culture. The vaccine given was either BNT162b2 or mRNA-1273, in two doses. Nucleocapsid antibodies stayed negative before and after vaccination, showing no earlier SARS-CoV-2 infection. Sequencing used immunoSEQ multiplex PCR; TCRdb keeps in-frame clones, though not all of them. The sample shows more than 50,000 clones, around four fifths of them seen only once. Comments on this clone: Its antigen is undetermined.

This sequence was found in a human donor who received a COVID-19 vaccine. The sample consisted of CD4+ T cells from PBMCs cultured with HCoV-OC43 spike peptides, taken after COVID-19 vaccination. Subset reported: HCoV-OC43 spike overlapping peptide pool stimulation. The chain employs TRBV19 and TRBJ2-3, with D uncertain. CDR3 amino acids: CASSTTDTQYF. CDR3 nucleotides: TGTGCCAGTAGTACCACAGATACGCAGTATTTT.